This is a list of T cell receptor beta chains from one sample in a study of OX40 agonist ivuxolimab in advanced cancers. Data came from immunoSEQ multiplex PCR; TCRdb stores just in-frame clones and leaves some out. Of about 81,000 clones detected, 88% appear once; the ten largest clones hold approximately 0.43%. Here the sequenced sample was CD4+ or CD8+ T cells sorted from blood, taken in a trial of the OX40 agonist ivuxolimab. Receptors were obtained from an adult with an advanced solid tumor such as melanoma, head and neck, liver or kidney cancer. Both conserved end residues are part of each CDR3. D genes are given only for firm matches. Clone size is not always given. Where it is, it says once, few, many or a class for expanded clones.

d_call	v_call	clone_size	j_call	cdr3_nt	cdr3_aa
-	TRBV5-1	-	TRBJ2-3	TGCGCCAGCGAGGCAGGAGACACAGATACGCAGTATTTT	CASEAGDTDTQYF
-	TRBV2	-	TRBJ1-2	TGTGCCAGCGTGGGGTCCGGGTTGAGTGGCTACACCTTC	CASVGSGLSGYTF
-	TRBV7-9	-	TRBJ1-1	TGTGCCAGCAGCTTCAGACAGTACACTGAAGCTTTCTTT	CASSFRQYTEAFF
-	TRBV6-5	-	TRBJ2-1	TGTGCCAGCAGTTACTCGGGACGGCGAAACCACAATGAGCAGTTCTTC	CASSYSGRRNHNEQFF
-	TRBV6-6	-	TRBJ2-7	TGTGCCAGCAGTTACGAGGTTACCATCTCCTACGAGCAGTACTTC	CASSYEVTISYEQYF
-	TRBV27	-	TRBJ1-2	TGTGCCAGCGCAGTGCGGCCCCAAATGGTGGGCTACACCTTC	CASAVRPQMVGYTF
TRBD2	TRBV4-1	-	TRBJ2-5	TGCGCCAGCAGCCAAGATCGACTAGCGGTTTGGGAGACCCAGTACTTC	CASSQDRLAVWETQYF
-	TRBV12-5	-	TRBJ2-4	TGTGCTAGTGGTTTGGGACAGCTAGCCAAAAACATTCAGTACTTC	CASGLGQLAKNIQYF
-	TRBV5-5	-	TRBJ2-2	TGTGCCAGCAGCAGCCCCGCGAACACCGGGGAGCTGTTTTTT	CASSSPANTGELFF
TRBD1	TRBV6-5	-	TRBJ2-7	TGTGCCAGCAGACCCGGACAGGGAAAGGTCGAGCAGTACTTC	CASRPGQGKVEQYF
-	TRBV7-3	-	TRBJ1-1	TGTGCCAGCAGCTTAACGGGGACGGATGGGGACACTGAAGCTTTCTTT	CASSLTGTDGDTEAFF
-	TRBV2	-	TRBJ2-3	TGTGCCAGCAGTATGGCTGTCTCCGCGGATACGCAGTATTTT	CASSMAVSADTQYF
-	TRBV2	-	TRBJ1-6	TGTGCCAGCAGTCGGACGGCATGGAATTCACCCCTCCACTTT	CASSRTAWNSPLHF
TRBD2	TRBV11-2	-	TRBJ2-5	TGTGCCAGCAGCCCATTCTCGGGACTACCTTCGGAGACCCAGTACTTC	CASSPFSGLPSETQYF
TRBD1	TRBV14	-	TRBJ1-2	TGTGCCAGCAGCCAAGTAACAGGGGGCGATGGCTACACCTTC	CASSQVTGGDGYTF
TRBD1	TRBV18	once	TRBJ1-2	TGTGCCAGCTCACTATACGAGGGACAGCAAATCTATGGCTACACCTTC	CASSLYEGQQIYGYTF
-	TRBV14	-	TRBJ1-1	TGTGCCAGCAGCCAAGAATTTGGCATTGGGGCTTTCTTT	CASSQEFGIGAFF
-	TRBV19	few	TRBJ1-2	TGTGCCAGTAGTATTCGGGGATATGGCTACACCTTC	CASSIRGYGYTF
TRBD2	TRBV28	-	TRBJ2-1	TGTGCCAGCACCTTGAGCGGGGGGGCCCCAAATGAGCAGTTCTTC	CASTLSGGAPNEQFF
-	TRBV6-5	once	TRBJ2-7	TGTGCCAGCAGGGGGGCCTACGAGCAGTACTTC	CASRGAYEQYF
TRBD1	TRBV7-7	-	TRBJ2-5	TGTGCCAGCAGCTTACAGCCAGGGGGAGAGACCCAGTACTTC	CASSLQPGGETQYF
-	TRBV25-1	-	TRBJ1-1	TGTGCCAGCAGCCCACAGGGTAACATGAACACTGAAGCTTTCTTT	CASSPQGNMNTEAFF
TRBD1	TRBV27	-	TRBJ1-1	TGTGCCAGCAGTTCCCCTCTCCGGGACAGGGGGCGCAGGGCTTTCTTT	CASSSPLRDRGRRAFF
-	TRBV28	few	TRBJ1-1	TGTGCCAGCAGTTTCTTGGACAACACTGAAGCTTTCTTT	CASSFLDNTEAFF
-	TRBV7-8	-	TRBJ2-5	TGTGCCAGCAGCCAGAACGTGGAGACCCAGTACTTC	CASSQNVETQYF
TRBD2	TRBV6-5	-	TRBJ2-3	TGTGCCAGCAGTTCCCGGGTAGCGGGGGGCGGGGATACGCAGTATTTT	CASSSRVAGGGDTQYF
-	TRBV10-1	-	TRBJ2-1	TGCGCCAGCAGTGAGACTAGTGGGGTTACTGAGCAGTTCTTC	CASSETSGVTEQFF
-	TRBV6-6	-	TRBJ2-1	TGTGCCAGCAGTTACTTACAGATCCACAATGAGCAGTTCTTC	CASSYLQIHNEQFF
-	TRBV6-5	-	TRBJ2-3	TGTGCCAGCAAGGTTGGCTGGACAGATACGCAGTATTTT	CASKVGWTDTQYF
-	TRBV5-1	-	TRBJ1-4	TGCGCCAGCAGCTTGGGGGAAGGGTTGGAAAAACTGTTTTTT	CASSLGEGLEKLFF
-	TRBV7-2	-	TRBJ1-1	TGTGCCAGCAGCTTTTATCCGAACACTGAAGCTTTCTTT	CASSFYPNTEAFF
TRBD1	TRBV6-1	-	TRBJ1-2	TGTGCCAGCACCGTAGGGGGCAACTATGGCTACACCTTC	CASTVGGNYGYTF
-	TRBV6-5	few	TRBJ1-1	TGTGCCAGCAGGGGGGGGTGGAAGAACACTGAAGCTTTCTTT	CASRGGWKNTEAFF
TRBD1	TRBV5-1	-	TRBJ2-2	TGCGCCAGCAATAGCGGGACAGGGGGCTTCGGGGAGCTGTTTTTT	CASNSGTGGFGELFF
TRBD1	TRBV6-5	once	TRBJ1-2	TGTGCCAGCAGTTGGCGACAGGGTGGGAACTATGGCTACACCTTC	CASSWRQGGNYGYTF
-	TRBV19	few	TRBJ2-3	TGTGCCACAAGAGGGGGGGGCACAGATACGCAGTATTTT	CATRGGGTDTQYF
-	TRBV5-4	few	TRBJ1-1	TGTGCCAGCAGCTTGGCCCAGAAGGGGAGGGGAACTGAAGCTTTCTTT	CASSLAQKGRGTEAFF
-	TRBV6-5	-	TRBJ1-6	TGTGCCAGCAGTAAGCCGGGGTCTAATTCACCCCTCCACTTT	CASSKPGSNSPLHF
-	TRBV7-2	-	TRBJ2-7	TGTGCCAGCAGCTTGCAGGCCGTGAGGGAGCAGTACTTC	CASSLQAVREQYF
-	TRBV2	-	TRBJ2-6	TGTGCCAGCAAGTACTCCTCTGGGGCCAACGTCCTGACTTTC	CASKYSSGANVLTF
TRBD1	TRBV5-1	-	TRBJ2-7	TGCGCCAGCACCAACAGGGGGCCGGACGAGCAGTACTTC	CASTNRGPDEQYF
-	TRBV10-3	-	TRBJ2-1	TGTGCCATCAGTGAAAGGCGGAGCTCCTACAATGAGCAGTTCTTC	CAISERRSSYNEQFF
-	TRBV2	-	TRBJ1-4	TGTGCCAGCGCCCGACAGACAGTTAATGAAAAACTGTTTTTT	CASARQTVNEKLFF
TRBD2	TRBV27	-	TRBJ2-3	TGTGCCAGCAGTTTATGGGCTAGCGGGGGGAGGGCAGATACGCAGTATTTT	CASSLWASGGRADTQYF
-	TRBV2	-	TRBJ1-3	TGTGCCAGCAGGGATGACAGCGGTAACACCATATATTTT	CASRDDSGNTIYF
TRBD1	TRBV11-1	-	TRBJ2-3	TGTGCCAGCAGCTTCCGGACAGGGGGGACAGATACGCAGTATTTT	CASSFRTGGTDTQYF
-	TRBV6-6	-	TRBJ1-4	TGTGCCAGCACCTTGGGGGCGGGCTCCGGGTCTAAGGTTTTT	CASTLGAGSGSKVF
-	TRBV25-1	-	TRBJ1-4	TGTACCAGCAGTGATGCCCCCTCGAAACTGTTTTTT	CTSSDAPSKLFF
-	TRBV4-3	-	TRBJ1-1	TGCGCCAGCAGCAGGGAGGCGGAAGGGGACACTGAAGCTTTCTTT	CASSREAEGDTEAFF
TRBD1	TRBV4-1	-	TRBJ1-4	TGCGCCAGCAGCCAATCACAGGGGAAAAATGAAAAACTGTTTTTT	CASSQSQGKNEKLFF
-	TRBV18	-	TRBJ1-4	TGTGCCAGCTCACCACTTAGAGATAATGAAAAACTGTTTTTT	CASSPLRDNEKLFF
TRBD1	TRBV11-3	few	TRBJ2-3	TGTGCCAGCAGCTTAGGCCGGGACAGGGCAACAGATACGCAGTATTTT	CASSLGRDRATDTQYF
-	TRBV7-2	-	TRBJ1-5	TGTGCCAGCAGCTTAGTGCAGGGCGAGCAGCCCCAGCATTTT	CASSLVQGEQPQHF
-	TRBV6-5	-	TRBJ1-2	TGTGCCATCTGGGTCCCAGGGTCTACTGATGGCTACACCTTC	CAIWVPGSTDGYTF
-	TRBV11-2	-	TRBJ2-7	TGTGCCAGCAGCCCAAGGGCCCGCCGGGCGACTGGCGAGCAGTACTTC	CASSPRARRATGEQYF
-	TRBV11-1	-	TRBJ1-2	TGTGCCAGCAGCCTACCTGGGCGCCTTAGGGGCTACACCTTC	CASSLPGRLRGYTF
TRBD1	TRBV6-5	-	TRBJ1-5	TGTGCCAGCAGCAGACAGGGGATGGAGCCCCAGCATTTT	CASSRQGMEPQHF